Below are 28 T cell receptor beta chains sequenced from a single sample in a study of shared clonotypes between healthy human individuals. TCRdb's copy holds only in-frame clones and misses some; the assay was immunoSEQ multiplex PCR. The sample carries about 2.3 million clones, 85% to 95% recorded once. The sequencing sample was made of naive CD4+ T cells from PBMCs. Documented subset: CD45RA+ positively selected. The receptors were gathered from a young man in good health. Some clones in this sample may be carry-over from other donors' samples.

This chain connects TRBV5-1 to TRBJ2-3; TRBD1 matches at 7 bases. Looked up from germline, CDR1 is SGHRS and CDR2 is YFSETQ. This CDR3 has 14 residues. J was trimmed by 3 bases and V by 4 bases; bases with no gene match: 5. CDR3 sequence: CASSAGTVTDTQYF. CDR3 coding DNA: TGCGCCAGCAGCGCCGGGACAGTAACAGATACGCAGTATTTT.

Points on this clone: Distinct nucleotide sequences in the sample also encode this CDR3. V usage is TRBV27 and J usage is TRBJ1-5; tentative D call: TRBD1 (5 bases). This CDR3 has 14 amino acids. CDR1 is MNHEY, CDR2 SMNVEV, per germline (reference sequence). V lost 2 bases and J 1 base, leaving 6 bases between the germline ends. The CDR3 region is CASSLRGSNQPQHF. In nucleotides, the CDR3 is TGTGCCAGCAGTTTAAGGGGAAGCAATCAGCCCCAGCATTTT.

The gene calls are TRBV5-6 and TRBJ2-5, with D unclear. The CDR3 is made up of 13 amino acids. Germline V gene sequence: CDR1 SGHDT, CDR2 YYEEEE. The V end was cut by 1 base, the J end by 2 bases, with 6 bases between. For the CDR3, the DNA is TGTGCCAGCAGCTTGTACAAGCAAGAGACCCAGTACTTC. Translation gives CASSLYKQETQYF.

This clone was seen a few times. The chain joins TRBV2 to TRBJ2-2; TRBD2 aligns across 7 bases. The CDR3 loop spans 12 amino acids. V shed 8 bases, J shed 4 bases, and the junction held 1 base outside the gene matches. Germline loops: CDR1 SNHLY, CDR2 FYNNEI. The CDR3 DNA follows: TGTGCCAGCGGGGAGGGCACCGGGGAGCTGTTTTTT. Translated, it gives CASGEGTGELFF. The full variable domain, in which reference TRBV2 and TRBJ2-2 provide the parts outside the CDR3, is EPEVTQTPSHQVTQMGQEVILRCVPISNHLYFYWYRQILGQKVEFLVSFYNNEISEKSEIFDDQFSVERPDGSNFTLKIRSTKLEDSAMYFCASGEGTGELFFGEGSRLTVL.

The chain couples TRBV7-3 to TRBJ2-1; TRBD2 matches 10 bases. V lost 2 bases, J lost 5 bases, and 3 bases stayed unmatched. CDR3 size: 15 residues. The germline V gene has CDR1 SGHTA and CDR2 FQGTGA. CDR3 residues: CASSLLAGVDNEQFF. In DNA, the CDR3 is TGTGCCAGCAGCTTACTAGCGGGAGTGGACAATGAGCAGTTCTTC.

The chain uses TRBV27 and TRBJ1-4, with 10 positions matching TRBD1. J lost 4 bases, V lost 7 bases, and 6 bases had no gene match. The germline CDR1 and CDR2 sequences are MNHEY and SMNVEV (reference sequence). This CDR3 has 15 residues. This CDR3 is CASKGQGGNNEKLFF. The DNA of the CDR3 is TGTGCCAGCAAAGGACAGGGGGGGAATAATGAAAAACTGTTTTTT.

The chain couples TRBV2 to TRBJ1-1; D is perhaps TRBD1 (5 bases). Germline CDR1 reads SNHLY; CDR2 reads FYNNEI. V gave up 5 bases and J gave up 3 bases, with 16 bases separating them. The CDR3 totals 15 residues. This CDR3 is CASSLQGPLDTEAFF. In DNA form, the CDR3 reads TGTGCCAGCAGTTTGCAGGGTCCCCTCGACACTGAAGCTTTCTTT.

The table lists this clone with a few counts. V usage is TRBV30 and J usage is TRBJ1-2; no reliable D call. Germline values: CDR1 GTSNPN, CDR2 SVGIG (reference sequence). V was cut by 4 bases and J by 7 bases, with 10 bases left in between. The CDR3 runs 11 residues. The CDR3: CAWKPAGGYTF. The CDR3 DNA reads TGTGCCTGGAAGCCTGCTGGTGGCTACACCTTC.

This chain uses TRBV11-3 with TRBJ2-2; D may be TRBD1 (6 bases). Germline CDR1 and CDR2: SGHNT and YENEEA. Trimming stripped 6 bases from V and 3 bases from J, with 17 bases between. This CDR3 has 16 residues. This CDR3 reads CASSSGTRDDTGELFF. In DNA form, the CDR3 reads TGTGCCAGCAGTTCCGGGACAAGAGATGACACCGGGGAGCTGTTTTTT. Complete variable domain (other parts from reference TRBV11-3 and TRBJ2-2): EAGVVQSPRYKIIEKKQPVAFWCNPISGHNTLYWYLQNLGQGPELLIRYENEEAVDDSQLPKDRFSAERLKGVDSTLKIQPAELGDSAVYLCASSSGTRDDTGELFFGEGSRLTVL.

The chain recombines TRBV15 with TRBJ1-1; D not certain. The CDR3 consists of 16 residues. In germline, CDR1 is LNHNV, CDR2 YYDKDF (reference sequence). V lost 1 base and J lost 8, with 20 bases in between. The CDR3 DNA reads as TGTGCCACCAGCAGAGGAGGTTTCGGATTAGGACCCGAAGCTTTCTTT. It translates to CATSRGGFGLGPEAFF. Together with reference TRBV15 and TRBJ1-1, the CDR3 gives the full variable domain: DAMVIQNPRYQVTQFGKPVTLSCSQTLNHNVMYWYQQKSSQAPKLLFHYYDKDFNNEADTPDNFQSRRPNTSFCFLDIRSPGLGDTAMYLCATSRGGFGLGPEAFFGQGTRLTVV.

The rearrangement uses TRBV29-1 and TRBJ1-2; TRBD1 aligns across 8 bases. The CDR3 extends over 15 amino acids. V lost 7 bases and J lost 5; bases outside the gene matches: 15. Germline V gene sequence: CDR1 SQVTM, CDR2 ANQGSEA. For the CDR3, the DNA is TGCAGCGCCCAACCGCTTCAGGGGGCAGGGTATGGCTACACCTTC. Its protein is CSAQPLQGAGYGYTF.

This clone was recorded a few times. The chain employs TRBV5-5 and TRBJ1-5; TRBD1 might be the D (5 bases). This CDR3 is 14 amino acids long. Trimming took off 0 bases at V and 6 bases at J, with 10 bases between the two ends. Germline CDR1 is SGHKS and CDR2 is YYEKEE (reference sequence). The CDR3 sequence: CASSLGGSAQPQHF. CDR3 DNA sequence: TGTGCCAGCAGCTTGGGGGGCTCGGCTCAGCCCCAGCATTTT.

This clone was seen a single time. The chain combines TRBV29-1 with TRBJ1-1; 7 bases fit TRBD1. Germline assignment: CDR1 SQVTM and CDR2 ANQGSEA. The CDR3 is 10 amino acids. The V segment lost 7 bases and the J segment 8 bases; nucleotides outside the gene matches: 4. The CDR3 loop reads CSGGQKEAFF. CDR3 DNA sequence: TGCAGCGGGGGACAGAAAGAAGCTTTCTTT.

J is TRBJ1-2 and V is TRBV9, with D maybe TRBD1 (6 bases). CDR3 size: 13 residues. CDR1 and CDR2 from the germline V gene are SGDLS and YYNGEE. The ends were cut back, 4 bases at V and 8 bases at J, with 15 bases in the middle. The chain's CDR3 is CASSRNREGGYTF. For the CDR3, the DNA is TGTGCCAGCAGCCGGAACAGGGAAGGGGGCTACACCTTC.

The chain combines TRBV6-6 with TRBJ1-2; D is unclear. V was clipped by 6 bases and J by 8 bases, with 16 bases between them. CDR1 and CDR2 (germline): MNHNY, SVGAGI (reference sequence). This CDR3 region has 13 residues. CDR3 DNA: TGTGCCAGCAGCCTCGCCGGCACCGGGGGCTACACCTTC. Translating gives CASSLAGTGGYTF.

Concerning this clone: At the DNA level, this CDR3 is encoded by other sequences in the same sample as well. The rearrangement joins TRBV9 to TRBJ2-3; 9 nucleotides match TRBD2. Germline CDR1 reads SGDLS; CDR2 reads YYNGEE. CDR3 length: 14 amino acids. Trimming at V came to 1 base and at J to 4 bases, leaving 1 base not matched to a gene. DNA of the CDR3: TGTGCCAGCAGCGTATTAGCGGGAGCAGATACGCAGTATTTT. As protein: CASSVLAGADTQYF.

The chain employs TRBV6-4 and TRBJ2-1, with 7 positions matching TRBD2. The CDR3 loop spans 16 amino acids. V was pared by 0 bases and J by 4 bases, with 6 bases of the junction left unmatched. From germline, CDR1 is MRHNA and CDR2 SNTAGT. For the CDR3, the DNA is TGTGCCAGCAGTGACTCTAATGGGGGAGGGTACAATGAGCAGTTCTTC. Translation: CASSDSNGGGYNEQFF.

V and J are TRBV6-1 and TRBJ2-3; the match to TRBD2 covers 8 bases. Per the germline V gene, CDR1 is MNHNS and CDR2 is SASEGT. This CDR3 contains 16 residues. The ends lost 4 bases at V and 0 bases at J; junction bases unmatched: 6. The CDR3 protein is CASSVLASGSTDTQYF. CDR3 nucleotides: TGTGCCAGCAGTGTTTTGGCTAGCGGGAGCACAGATACGCAGTATTTT.

The CDR3: CASTQYRGNTEAFF. DNA of the CDR3: TGTGCCAGCACCCAGTATAGGGGGAACACTGAAGCTTTCTTT. V and J are TRBV6-5 and TRBJ1-1; possible D gene TRBD1, 5 bases. Per germline, CDR1 MNHEY and CDR2 SVGAGI. CDR3 size: 14 residues. V lost 7 bases to trimming and J lost 1 base, with 13 bases between them.

About this clone itself: The sample holds other DNA sequences that translate to the same CDR3. The rearrangement links TRBV5-4 to TRBJ1-1; no clear D. The CDR3 consists of 13 residues. V was shortened by 0 bases and J by 0 bases, with 3 bases between the two germline ends. Germline values: CDR1 SGHNT, CDR2 YYREEE (reference sequence). The CDR3 protein is CASSLVMNTEAFF. CDR3 coding DNA: TGTGCCAGCAGCTTGGTTATGAACACTGAAGCTTTCTTT. The full variable domain, completed using reference TRBV5-4 and TRBJ1-1, is ETGVTQSPTHLIKTRGQQVTLRCSSQSGHNTVSWYQQALGQGPQFIFQYYREEENGRGNFPPRFSGLQFPNYSSELNVNALELDDSALYLCASSLVMNTEAFFGQGTRLTVV.

The chain uses TRBV4-1 and TRBJ2-1; D gene ambiguous. V was shortened by 0 bases and J by 0 bases, with 6 bases between the two germline ends. The CDR3 covers 15 residues. Germline CDR1 and CDR2: MGHRA and YSYEKL. CDR3 bases: TGCGCCAGCAGCCAAGACAGAAGCTCCTACAATGAGCAGTTCTTC. This encodes CASSQDRSSYNEQFF.

About this clone itself: The sample carries other DNA sequences with the same CDR3. The chain employs TRBV5-1 and TRBJ2-7; weak D call: TRBD1 (7 bases). Per germline, CDR1 SGHRS and CDR2 YFSETQ. CDR3 length equals 14 residues. V shed 4 bases and J shed 2 bases, with 13 bases lying between them. CDR3 in DNA: TGCGCCAGCAGCCGGGGGACAGAAACCTACGAGCAGTACTTC. This codes for CASSRGTETYEQYF.

DNA for the CDR3: TGTGCCAGCAAATCCTCTAGCATACCATACAATGAGCAGTTCTTC. It yields the protein CASKSSSIPYNEQFF. J is TRBJ2-1 and V is TRBV25-1, with D possibly TRBD2 on 5 matching bases. The germline CDR1 and CDR2 sequences are MGHDK and SYGVNS. CDR3 length: 15 amino acids. Trimming stripped 7 bases from V and 4 bases from J, with 17 bases between.

This clone was seen once. The V and J genes are TRBV19 and TRBJ1-3; D ambiguous. Trimming took off 5 bases at V and 0 bases at J, with 11 bases between the two ends. The CDR3 length is 15 residues. Germline V gene lookup returns CDR1 LNHDA and CDR2 SQIVND (reference sequence). This chain's CDR3 is CASSPHGYSGNTIYF. CDR3 sequence (DNA): TGTGCCAGTAGTCCCCACGGTTACTCTGGAAACACCATATATTTT.

The chain combines TRBV28 with TRBJ2-7; 10 bases align to TRBD1. Germline CDR1 and CDR2: MDHEN and SYDVKM. The CDR3 has 15 amino acids. Trimming took 4 bases from V and 5 from J; bases not matched to a gene: 8. CDR3 sequence: CASSSSGTGENEQYF. The CDR3 DNA reads TGTGCCAGCAGTTCGTCTGGGACAGGGGAAAACGAGCAGTACTTC. Based on the CDR3 plus reference TRBV28 and TRBJ2-7, the full variable domain is DVKVTQSSRYLVKRTGEKVFLECVQDMDHENMFWYRQDPGLGLRLIYFSYDVKMKEKGDIPEGYSVSREKKERFSLILESASTNQTSMYLCASSSSGTGENEQYFGPGTRLTVT.

The chain links TRBV16 to TRBJ2-7; 9 bases are a match to TRBD1. V lost 1 base, J lost 7 bases, and 5 bases stayed unmatched. The length of the CDR3 is 14 residues. From germline, CDR1 is KGHSY and CDR2 FQNENV. The CDR3 DNA reads as TGTGCCAGCAGCCAATTTACAGGGGGCTTTGAGCAGTACTTC. It specifies CASSQFTGGFEQYF.

The chain links TRBV28 to TRBJ2-7; the D is unclear. The V gene's germline CDR1 is MDHEN and CDR2 SYDVKM. With 3 bases removed from V and 3 bases from J, the gap between germline ends came to 18 bases. CDR3 length equals 16 residues. In DNA, the CDR3 is TGTGCCAGCAGTTTTCCCCGACACCTTATGCGCTACGAGCAGTACTTC. Protein: CASSFPRHLMRYEQYF.

The chain employs TRBV6-1 and TRBJ1-2; D remains unclear. The CDR3 runs to 14 residues. The V and J ends lost 5 bases and 4 bases respectively, with 14 bases between them. Germline V gene lookup returns CDR1 MNHNS and CDR2 SASEGT. CDR3 DNA: TGTGCCAGCAGTCGCTTAACGGGGTCCTATGGCTACACCTTC. Amino acid sequence: CASSRLTGSYGYTF.